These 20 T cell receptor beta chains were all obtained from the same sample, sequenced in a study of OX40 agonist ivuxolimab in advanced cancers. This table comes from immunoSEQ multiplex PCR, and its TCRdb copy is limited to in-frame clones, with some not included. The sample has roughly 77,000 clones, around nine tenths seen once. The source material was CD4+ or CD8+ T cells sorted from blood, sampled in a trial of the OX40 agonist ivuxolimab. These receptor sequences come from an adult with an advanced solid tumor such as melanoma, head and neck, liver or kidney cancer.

The CDR3 protein is CASRSPFADSPLHF. CDR3 DNA sequence: TGTGCCAGCAGAAGCCCTTTCGCTGATTCACCCCTCCACTTT. The rearrangement uses TRBV27 and TRBJ1-6; no definite D call. Germline V gene lookup returns CDR1 MNHEY and CDR2 SMNVEV (reference sequence). With 6 bases removed from V and 8 bases from J, the gap between germline ends came to 14 bases. CDR3 length: 14 residues.

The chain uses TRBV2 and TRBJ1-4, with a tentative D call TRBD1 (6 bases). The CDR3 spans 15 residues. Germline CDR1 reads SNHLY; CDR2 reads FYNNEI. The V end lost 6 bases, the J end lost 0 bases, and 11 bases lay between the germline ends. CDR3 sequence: CASSRGHATNEKLFF. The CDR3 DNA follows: TGTGCCAGCAGCCGGGGGCACGCAACTAATGAAAAACTGTTTTTT.

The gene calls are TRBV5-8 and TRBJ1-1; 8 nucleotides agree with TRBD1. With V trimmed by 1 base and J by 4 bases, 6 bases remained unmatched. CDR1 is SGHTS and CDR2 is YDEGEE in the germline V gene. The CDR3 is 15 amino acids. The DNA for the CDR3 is TGTGCCAGCAGCTTGAGCGTCAGGGGGCCCACTGAAGCTTTCTTT. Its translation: CASSLSVRGPTEAFF.

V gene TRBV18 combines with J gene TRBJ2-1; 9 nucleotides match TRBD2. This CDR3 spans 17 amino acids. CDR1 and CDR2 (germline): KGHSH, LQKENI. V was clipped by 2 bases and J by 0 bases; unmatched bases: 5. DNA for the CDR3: TGTGCCAGCTCACCAAGTGGCGGGAGGGCCTCCTACAATGAGCAGTTCTTC. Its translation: CASSPSGGRASYNEQFF.

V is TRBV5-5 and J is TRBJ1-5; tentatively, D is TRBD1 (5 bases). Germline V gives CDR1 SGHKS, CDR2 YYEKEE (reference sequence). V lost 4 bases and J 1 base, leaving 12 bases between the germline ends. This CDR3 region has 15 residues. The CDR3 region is CASSLLGGSNQPQHF. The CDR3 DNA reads TGTGCCAGCAGCCTCCTGGGGGGGAGCAATCAGCCCCAGCATTTT.

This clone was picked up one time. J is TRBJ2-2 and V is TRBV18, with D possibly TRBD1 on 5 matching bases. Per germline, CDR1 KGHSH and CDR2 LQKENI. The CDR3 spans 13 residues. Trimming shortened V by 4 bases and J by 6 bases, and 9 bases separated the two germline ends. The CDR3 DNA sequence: TGTGCCAGCTCACAACCAGGGCCCGGGGAGCTGTTTTTT. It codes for CASSQPGPGELFF.

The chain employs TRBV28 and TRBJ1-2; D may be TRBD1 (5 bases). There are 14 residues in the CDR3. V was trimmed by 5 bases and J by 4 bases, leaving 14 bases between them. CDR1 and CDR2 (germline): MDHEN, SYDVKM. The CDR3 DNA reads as TGTGCCAGCAGTGAAACACAGGCCTTCTATGGCTACACCTTC. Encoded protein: CASSETQAFYGYTF.

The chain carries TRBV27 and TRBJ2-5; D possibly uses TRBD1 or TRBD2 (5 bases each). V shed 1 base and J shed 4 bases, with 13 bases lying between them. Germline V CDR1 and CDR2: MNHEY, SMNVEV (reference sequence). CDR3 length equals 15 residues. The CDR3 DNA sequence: TGTGCCAGCAGTTTATTGGCGGCAGGGAGAGAGACCCAGTACTTC. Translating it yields CASSLLAAGRETQYF.

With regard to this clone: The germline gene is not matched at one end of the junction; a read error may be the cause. In DNA form, the CDR3 reads TGTGCCAGTAGTATGGGTTTGTTAGTAACAGACTTC. Its translation: CASSMGLLVTDF. V is TRBV19 and J is TRBJ2-5; D remains ambiguous. Germline CDR1 reads LNHDA; CDR2 reads SQIVND (reference sequence). This CDR3 region has 12 residues.

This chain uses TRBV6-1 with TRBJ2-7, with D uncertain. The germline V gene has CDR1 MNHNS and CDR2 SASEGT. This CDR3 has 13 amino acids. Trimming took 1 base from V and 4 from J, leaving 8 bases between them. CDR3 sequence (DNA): TGTGCCAGCAGTGAAGGTCCCCGGTACGAGCAGTACTTC. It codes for CASSEGPRYEQYF.

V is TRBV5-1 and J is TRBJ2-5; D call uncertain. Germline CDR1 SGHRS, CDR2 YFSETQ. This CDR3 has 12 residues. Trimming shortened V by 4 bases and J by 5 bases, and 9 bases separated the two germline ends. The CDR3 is CASSLSGETQYF. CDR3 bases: TGCGCCAGCAGCCTCTCCGGGGAGACCCAGTACTTC.

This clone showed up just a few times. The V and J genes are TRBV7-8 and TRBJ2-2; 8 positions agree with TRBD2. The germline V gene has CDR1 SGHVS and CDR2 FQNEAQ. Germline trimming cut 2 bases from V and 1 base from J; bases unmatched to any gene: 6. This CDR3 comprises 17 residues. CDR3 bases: TGTGCCAGCAGCTTAAGGGAGCGGGAGTGGAACACCGGGGAGCTGTTTTTT. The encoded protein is CASSLREREWNTGELFF. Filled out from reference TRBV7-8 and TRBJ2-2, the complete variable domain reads GAGVSQSPRYKVAKRGQDVALRCDPISGHVSLFWYQQALGQGPEFLTYFQNEAQLDKSGLPSDRFFAERPEGSVSTLKIQRTQQEDSAVYLCASSLREREWNTGELFFGEGSRLTVL.

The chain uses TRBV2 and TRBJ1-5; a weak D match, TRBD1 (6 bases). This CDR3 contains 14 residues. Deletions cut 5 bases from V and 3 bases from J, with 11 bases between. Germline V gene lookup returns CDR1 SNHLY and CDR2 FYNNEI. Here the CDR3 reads CASSRDTYNQPQHF. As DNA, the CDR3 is TGTGCCAGCAGTCGGGACACGTACAATCAGCCCCAGCATTTT.

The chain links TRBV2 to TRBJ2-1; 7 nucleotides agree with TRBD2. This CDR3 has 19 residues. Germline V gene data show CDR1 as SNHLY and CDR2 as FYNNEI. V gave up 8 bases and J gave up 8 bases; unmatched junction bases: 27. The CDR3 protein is CASDPGRSLGVAGWDEQFF. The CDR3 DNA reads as TGTGCCAGCGACCCGGGACGGAGCCTCGGGGTAGCGGGTTGGGATGAGCAGTTCTTC.

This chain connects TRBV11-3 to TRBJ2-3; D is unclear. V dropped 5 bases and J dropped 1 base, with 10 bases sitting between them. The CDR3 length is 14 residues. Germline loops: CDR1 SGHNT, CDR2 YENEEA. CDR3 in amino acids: CASSQYGGTDTQYF. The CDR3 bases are TGTGCCAGCAGCCAGTATGGCGGCACAGATACGCAGTATTTT.

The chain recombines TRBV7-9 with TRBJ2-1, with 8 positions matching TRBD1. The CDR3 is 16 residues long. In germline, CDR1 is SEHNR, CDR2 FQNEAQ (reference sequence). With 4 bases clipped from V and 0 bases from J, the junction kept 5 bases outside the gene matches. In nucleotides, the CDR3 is TGTGCCAGCAGCTCGTACAGGGGGTACTCCTACAATGAGCAGTTCTTC. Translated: CASSSYRGYSYNEQFF.

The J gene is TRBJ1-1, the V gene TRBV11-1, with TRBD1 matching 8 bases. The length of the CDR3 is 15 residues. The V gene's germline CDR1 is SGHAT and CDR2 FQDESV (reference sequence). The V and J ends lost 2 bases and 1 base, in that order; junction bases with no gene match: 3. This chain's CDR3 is CASSLPGTGNTEAFF. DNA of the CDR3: TGTGCCAGCAGCTTACCCGGGACAGGGAACACTGAAGCTTTCTTT.

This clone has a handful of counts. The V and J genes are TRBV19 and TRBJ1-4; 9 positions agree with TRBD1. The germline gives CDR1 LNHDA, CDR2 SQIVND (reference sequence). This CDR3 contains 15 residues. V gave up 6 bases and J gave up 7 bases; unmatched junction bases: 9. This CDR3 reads CASSTLQGQGEKLFF. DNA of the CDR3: TGTGCCAGTAGCACCCTACAGGGACAGGGTGAAAAACTGTTTTTT.

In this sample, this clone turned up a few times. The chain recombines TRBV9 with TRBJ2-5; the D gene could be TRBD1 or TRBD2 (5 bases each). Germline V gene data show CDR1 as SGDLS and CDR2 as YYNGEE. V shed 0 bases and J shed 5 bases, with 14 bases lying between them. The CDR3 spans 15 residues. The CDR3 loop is CASSVGLGVWETQYF. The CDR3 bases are TGTGCCAGCAGCGTAGGTTTGGGGGTATGGGAGACCCAGTACTTC.

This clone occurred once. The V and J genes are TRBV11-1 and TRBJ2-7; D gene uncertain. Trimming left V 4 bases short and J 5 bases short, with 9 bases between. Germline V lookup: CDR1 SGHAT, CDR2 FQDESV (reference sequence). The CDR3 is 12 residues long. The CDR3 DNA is TGTGCCAGCAGCTCAACAAGGAACGAGCAGTACTTC. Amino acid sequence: CASSSTRNEQYF.